This T cell receptor beta chain was identified during a study of beta chain features in type 1 diabetes (dated by TCRdb to the late 2010s). Study-wide context: Mean age, gender distribution, total cell number and subset yield were not different between patients and healthy donors. A total of approximately 99,000,000 sorted cells were examined across all samples, and RNA yield correlated strongly with the number of cells per subset. The study compared the TCRB repertoires of sorted circulating CD4+ T cell subsets in recently diagnosed type 1 diabetes patients with those in matched healthy donors. Whereas all 30 or so donors provided naive and central memory subsets, regulatory and stem cell-like memory subsets were isolated from just 8 patients and about 8 healthy donors.

The CDR3 measures 13 amino acids from cysteine to phenylalanine. The CDR3 DNA has 39 bases and is translated from base 1. V and J are truncated by 7 bases and 7 bases respectively, leaving an intervening sequence of 14 bases. Via the germline V gene (reference sequence), CDR1 is LNHDA and CDR2 SQIVND. Each donor gave one peripheral blood draw, averaging roughly 0.11 L, which was collected into heparinised tubes. A BD FACSAria II was used to sort naive, central memory, regulatory and stem cell-like memory CD4+ T cells with a panel that included CD45RO, CCR7, CD25, CD127, CD95 and CD27. Every sorted population had a purity above 95%. PBMCs were separated immediately by Lymphoprep density gradient centrifugation and were stained directly, without being cultured. Samples were stained and sorted in pairs, with one healthy donor and one patient per experiment, so that batch effects were minimized. The research as a whole found: Naive, central memory and regulatory TCRB repertoires appeared to be more similar among patients than among healthy donors. Only small numbers of individuals were included in the HLA sub-analyses, which left unresolved whether HLA type had any influence on TCRB rearrangement. In all four CD4+ subsets, TCRB CDR3 length was moderately but significantly shorter in type 1 diabetes patients. Because cDNA was sequenced instead of genomic DNA, activated cells with high expression could be over-represented, although the groups did not differ in activation or CD3 levels. At VDJ recombination sites, patients with type 1 diabetes made fewer insertions and deleted more nucleotides, a pattern implying thymic rearrangement abnormalities. PCR might favor shorter templates, but patient and control samples were amplified and corrected together, so any skew would affect both groups equally.

The High Capacity cDNA Reverse Transcription Kit was used to reverse transcribe all of the isolated RNA, meaning that expressed TCRB transcripts were what got sequenced. Deep immunoSEQ sequencing was performed on naive, central memory and regulatory T cell samples, with an average of roughly 3.5 million total reads per sample. Sorted cells were lysed in RLT buffer and RNA was extracted with DNase-treated RNeasy Micro or Mini kits, depending on cell number. To prevent cross-contamination, each cell subset was processed individually, whereas patient and healthy donor samples were processed jointly. TCRB sequences were amplified from cDNA with the immunoSEQ multiplex PCR, producing 87-bp fragments spanning the CDR3 region. Sequencing of the amplicons was performed on the Illumina HiSeq platform. The authors processed their data as follows. Synthetic template baselines were used to correct PCR bias computationally, reads within Hamming distance 2 were collapsed together, and singletons that could not be merged were discarded. Reads were aligned against IMGT to assign V, D and J genes, CDR3 length and insertions or deletions at six rearrangement sites. Clonotype counts were normalized to sorted cell number within each subset before computing true diversity and Gini coefficients with the tcR R package. Repertoire sharing was quantified using the overlap coefficient calculated on TCRB nucleotide sequences. Out-of-frame TCRB sequences from naive cells were analyzed as a proxy for the pre-selection repertoire. This immuneACCESS table, as held by TCRdb, lists in-frame sequences with V and J called but not all clones. Of the missing ones, under half trace to an unresolved V gene in checked studies; the others have no known cause. The V and J calls and clone size come from that table; D and trimming were worked out from the DNA. This sample has under 400,000 clones in its table, and around 12% of those were observed once. Over 0.008% of the sample belongs to the ten largest clones.

Only a few counts were recorded for this clone. Its antigen is not yet known. Per-base qualities were not stored, and no clone one base away is much larger. The TCR sequence derives from a woman in her late teens or twenties with type 1 diabetes. The rearrangement combines TRBV19 with TRBJ2-1; TRBD1 could be the D gene, as 5 bases match. The sequencing input was naive CD4+ T cells from blood. What the cell subset or site label conveys for this sample: true naive CD4+ T cells. In nucleotides, the sequence is TGTGCCAGTACAGGGAATGGGTATAATGAGCAGTTCTTC. This yields the protein CASTGNGYNEQFF.